What follows are 16 T cell receptor beta chains derived from one specimen sequenced in a study of blood T cell repertoires in COVID-19. Clones were sequenced by immunoSEQ multiplex PCR, and TCRdb holds only the in-frame ones, with some missing. The data show some 40,000 clones, approximately 90% seen once. The sequencing sample was made of peripheral blood. The receptor source for this set is an older man with acute or convalescent COVID-19.

The chain has TRBV7-3 and TRBJ2-3; D is unclear. CDR3 length: 15 residues. Trimming cost V 2 bases and J 2 bases, with 11 bases left between them. From germline, CDR1 is SGHTA and CDR2 FQGTGA. For the CDR3, the DNA is TGTGCCAGCAGCTTATTCGCAGGAAACACAGATACGCAGTATTTT. Protein product: CASSLFAGNTDTQYF.

The chain uses TRBV6-6 and TRBJ1-5, with D tentatively TRBD1 (6 bases). The V end was cut by 7 bases, the J end by 1 base, with 14 bases between. There are 15 residues in the CDR3. Germline assignment: CDR1 MNHNY and CDR2 SVGAGI (reference sequence). CDR3 region: CASTLQGSSNQPQHF. CDR3 DNA sequence: TGTGCCAGCACTTTACAGGGATCGAGCAATCAGCCCCAGCATTTT.

The chain has TRBV9 and TRBJ1-1; D uncertain. The CDR3 has 14 residues. Trimming cost V 0 bases and J 9 bases, with 15 bases left between them. Looked up from germline, CDR1 is SGDLS and CDR2 is YYNGEE. The CDR3 region has the DNA TGTGCCAGCAGCGTAGGACCCCCGGGATGGCAAGCTTTCTTT. Protein: CASSVGPPGWQAFF.

The chain is built from TRBV11-2 and TRBJ2-7, with 7 bases matching TRBD2. CDR1 is SGHAT, CDR2 FQNNGV, per germline. With V trimmed by 1 base and J by 3 bases, 6 bases remained unmatched. The CDR3 is 15 residues long. CDR3 region: CASSLGAGLLYEQYF. CDR3 DNA: TGTGCCAGCAGCTTAGGAGCGGGACTTCTCTACGAGCAGTACTTC.

V gene TRBV21-1 combines with J gene TRBJ2-3; TRBD2, the table's D call, was not compared with the DNA. TRBV21-1 constitutes a pseudogene. This CDR3 has 15 amino acids. The DNA for the CDR3 is TGTGCCAGCAGCAAAGCGGGAGTGAGGACAGATACGCAGTATTTT. This sequence encodes CASSKAGVRTDTQYF.

V is TRBV19 and J is TRBJ1-2; TRBD1 might be the D (5 bases). Trimming shortened V by 4 bases and J by 3 bases, and 9 bases separated the two germline ends. The CDR3 has 13 amino acids. Germline V gene lookup returns CDR1 LNHDA and CDR2 SQIVND (reference sequence). The CDR3 here is CASSRQSDYGYTF. The CDR3 DNA reads as TGTGCCAGTAGTAGACAGTCGGACTATGGCTACACCTTC. The full variable domain, its missing parts supplied by reference TRBV19 and TRBJ1-2, is DGGITQSPKYLFRKEGQNVTLSCEQNLNHDAMYWYRQDPGQGLRLIYYSQIVNDFQKGDIAEGYSVSREKKESFPLTVTSAQKNPTAFYLCASSRQSDYGYTFGSGTRLTVV.

The chain joins TRBV7-3 to TRBJ2-7; D call uncertain. The CDR3 runs 14 residues. V was trimmed by 1 base and J by 0 bases, leaving 7 bases between them. Germline CDR1 and CDR2: SGHTA and FQGTGA. The CDR3 DNA follows: TGTGCCAGCAGCTTAAGTCACAACTCCTACGAGCAGTACTTC. Amino acid sequence: CASSLSHNSYEQYF.

The chain is built from TRBV28 and TRBJ2-1; 9 nucleotides align to TRBD1. The CDR3 contains 16 residues. Trimming cost V 6 bases and J 2 bases; bases outside gene matches: 8. The V gene's germline CDR1 is MDHEN and CDR2 SYDVKM. CDR3 amino acids: CASRGPGQGTYNEQFF. The CDR3 bases are TGTGCCAGCAGGGGACCGGGACAGGGTACCTACAATGAGCAGTTCTTC.

The chain couples TRBV6-4 to TRBJ1-4; maybe TRBD1 (5 bases). Germline CDR1 MRHNA, CDR2 SNTAGT. Trimming removed 8 bases from V and 8 bases from J, with 12 bases in between. The CDR3 has 12 amino acids. CDR3 protein: CASFRTTEKLFF. CDR3 sequence (DNA): TGTGCCAGCTTCCGGACAACCGAAAAACTGTTTTTT.

The chain employs TRBV7-9 and TRBJ1-5; TRBD1 is a possible D gene (6 bases). From germline, CDR1 is SEHNR and CDR2 FQNEAQ (reference sequence). V lost 1 base to trimming and J lost 6 bases, with 16 bases between them. The CDR3 sequence is 16 residues long. In DNA, the CDR3 is TGTGCCAGCAGCTTAGGTTCCGGGACATCAGGTCAGCCCCAGCATTTT. Amino acids: CASSLGSGTSGQPQHF.

The gene calls are TRBV27 and TRBJ2-2; maybe TRBD2 (5 bases). The CDR3 contains 14 residues. The V gene's germline CDR1 is MNHEY and CDR2 SMNVEV (reference sequence). Trimming stripped 2 bases from V and 6 bases from J, with 10 bases between. The CDR3 DNA reads as TGTGCCAGCAGTTTAAACGGGGAAGCCGGGGAGCTGTTTTTT. This gives the protein CASSLNGEAGELFF.

The chain uses TRBV27 and TRBJ1-1; 8 bases fit TRBD1. This CDR3 is built from 13 residues. Germline CDR1 and CDR2: MNHEY and SMNVEV (reference sequence). V trimming: 4 bases; J trimming: 9 bases; junction bases outside the gene matches: 7. CDR3: CASSYGTGTQAFF. Written as DNA, the CDR3 is TGTGCCAGCAGTTACGGGACAGGAACCCAAGCTTTCTTT.

This clone appeared once. The genes are TRBV7-9 and TRBJ2-2; no clear D gene. Germline assignment: CDR1 SEHNR and CDR2 FQNEAQ (reference sequence). Trimming cost V 3 bases and J 5 bases, with 13 bases left between them. The CDR3 consists of 15 residues. The CDR3 here is CASSFGPGGTGELFF. The CDR3 nucleotides read TGTGCCAGCAGCTTTGGGCCTGGTGGGACCGGGGAGCTGTTTTTT.

The J gene is TRBJ1-4, the V gene TRBV5-1, with 9 positions matching TRBD1. V shed 0 bases, J shed 5 bases, and the junction held 5 bases outside the gene matches. Looked up from germline, CDR1 is SGHRS and CDR2 is YFSETQ. This CDR3 comprises 16 residues. CDR3 loop: CASSLEQGAINEKLFF. The CDR3 DNA reads as TGCGCCAGCAGCTTGGAACAGGGGGCTATCAATGAAAAACTGTTTTTT.

The chain links TRBV15 to TRBJ1-5, with unresolved D. V lost 1 base and J lost 3, with 13 bases in between. Germline V gene lookup returns CDR1 LNHNV and CDR2 YYDKDF (reference sequence). CDR3 length: 16 amino acids. In DNA, the CDR3 is TGTGCCACCAGCAGAGCTTCGGGGTGGGACAATCAGCCCCAGCATTTT. Its protein is CATSRASGWDNQPQHF. Together with reference TRBV15 and TRBJ1-5, the CDR3 gives the full variable domain: DAMVIQNPRYQVTQFGKPVTLSCSQTLNHNVMYWYQQKSSQAPKLLFHYYDKDFNNEADTPDNFQSRRPNTSFCFLDIRSPGLGDTAMYLCATSRASGWDNQPQHFGDGTRLSIL.

The chain couples TRBV9 to TRBJ2-5, with no clear D. This CDR3 is built from 13 residues. V was cut by 0 bases and J by 3 bases, with 6 bases left in between. Per germline, CDR1 SGDLS and CDR2 YYNGEE. CDR3 protein: CASSVGVKETQYF. The CDR3 DNA reads as TGTGCCAGCAGCGTAGGCGTGAAAGAGACCCAGTACTTC.